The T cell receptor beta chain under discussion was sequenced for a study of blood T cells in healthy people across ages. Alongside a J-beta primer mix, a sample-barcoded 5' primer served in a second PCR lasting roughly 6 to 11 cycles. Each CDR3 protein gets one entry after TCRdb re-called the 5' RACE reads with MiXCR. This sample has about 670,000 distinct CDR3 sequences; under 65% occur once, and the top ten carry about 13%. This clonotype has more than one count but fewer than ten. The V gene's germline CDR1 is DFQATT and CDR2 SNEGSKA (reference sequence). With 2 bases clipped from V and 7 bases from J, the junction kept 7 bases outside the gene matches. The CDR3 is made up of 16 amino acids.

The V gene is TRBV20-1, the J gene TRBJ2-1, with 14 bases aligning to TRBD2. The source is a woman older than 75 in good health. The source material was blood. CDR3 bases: TGCAGTGCTAGAAGACTAGCGGGGGGGCCGGGAAATGAGCAGTTCTTC. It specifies CSARRLAGGPGNEQFF.